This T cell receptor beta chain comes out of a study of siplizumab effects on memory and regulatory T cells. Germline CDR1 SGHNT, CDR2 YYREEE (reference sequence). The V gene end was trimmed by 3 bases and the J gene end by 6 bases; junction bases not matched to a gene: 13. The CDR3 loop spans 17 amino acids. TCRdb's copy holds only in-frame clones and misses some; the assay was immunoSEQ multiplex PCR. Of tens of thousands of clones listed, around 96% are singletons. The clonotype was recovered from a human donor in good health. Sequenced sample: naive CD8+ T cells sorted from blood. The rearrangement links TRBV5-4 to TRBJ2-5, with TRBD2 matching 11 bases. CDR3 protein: CASSSLIAGGPFQTQYF. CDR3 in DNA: TGTGCCAGCAGCTCTCTGATAGCGGGGGGGCCGTTCCAGACCCAGTACTTC. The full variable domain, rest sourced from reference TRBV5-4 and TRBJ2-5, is ETGVTQSPTHLIKTRGQQVTLRCSSQSGHNTVSWYQQALGQGPQFIFQYYREEENGRGNFPPRFSGLQFPNYSSELNVNALELDDSALYLCASSSLIAGGPFQTQYFGPGTRLLVL.